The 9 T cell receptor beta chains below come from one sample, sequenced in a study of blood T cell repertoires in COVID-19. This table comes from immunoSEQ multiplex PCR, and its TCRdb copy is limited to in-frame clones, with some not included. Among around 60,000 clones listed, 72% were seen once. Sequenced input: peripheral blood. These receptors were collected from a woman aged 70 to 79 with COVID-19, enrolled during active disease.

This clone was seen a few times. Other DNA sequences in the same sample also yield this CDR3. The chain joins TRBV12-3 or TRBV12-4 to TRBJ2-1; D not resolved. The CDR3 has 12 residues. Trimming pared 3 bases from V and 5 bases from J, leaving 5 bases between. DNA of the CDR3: TGTGCCAGCAGTTTTAGCAACAATGAGCAGTTCTTC. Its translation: CASSFSNNEQFF.

The CDR3 protein is CASSYDTSSYEQYV. The CDR3 bases are TGTGCCAGCAGTTACGATACAAGCTCCTACGAGCAGTACGTC. The genes are TRBV6-5 and TRBJ2-7, with D unclear. Germline lookup yields CDR1 MNHEY and CDR2 SVGAGI. There are 14 residues in the CDR3. Trimming removed 2 bases at V and 0 bases at J, with 8 bases between.

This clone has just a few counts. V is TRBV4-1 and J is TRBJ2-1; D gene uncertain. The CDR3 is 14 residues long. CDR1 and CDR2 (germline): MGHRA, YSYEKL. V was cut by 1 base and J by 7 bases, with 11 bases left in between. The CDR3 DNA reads TGCGCCAGCAGCCAAGGGTTTAGAGATAATGAGCAGTTCTTC. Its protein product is CASSQGFRDNEQFF.

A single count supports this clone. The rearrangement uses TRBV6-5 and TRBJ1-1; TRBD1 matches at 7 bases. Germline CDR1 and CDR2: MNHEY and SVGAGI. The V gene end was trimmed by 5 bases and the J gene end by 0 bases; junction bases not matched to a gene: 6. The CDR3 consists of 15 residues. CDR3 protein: CASSKRQGLNTEAFF. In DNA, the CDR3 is TGTGCCAGCAGTAAACGACAGGGCCTGAACACTGAAGCTTTCTTT.

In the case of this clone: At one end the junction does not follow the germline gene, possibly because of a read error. The chain's CDR3 is CASSVAGQGALFTDTQYF. The CDR3 DNA sequence: TGTGCCAGCAGCGTAGCGGGACAGGGGGCCCTTTTCACAGATACGCAGTATTTT. The chain combines TRBV7-6 with TRBJ2-3; 12 positions agree with TRBD1. The CDR3 is made up of 18 amino acids. Germline assignment: CDR1 SGHVS and CDR2 FNYEAQ.

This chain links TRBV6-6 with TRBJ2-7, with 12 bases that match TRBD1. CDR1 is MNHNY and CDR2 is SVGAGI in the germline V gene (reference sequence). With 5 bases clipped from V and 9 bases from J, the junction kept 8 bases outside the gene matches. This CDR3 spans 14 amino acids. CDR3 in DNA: TGTGCCAGCAGTATGCCGGGACAGGGGGCTGGGCAGTACTTC. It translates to CASSMPGQGAGQYF.

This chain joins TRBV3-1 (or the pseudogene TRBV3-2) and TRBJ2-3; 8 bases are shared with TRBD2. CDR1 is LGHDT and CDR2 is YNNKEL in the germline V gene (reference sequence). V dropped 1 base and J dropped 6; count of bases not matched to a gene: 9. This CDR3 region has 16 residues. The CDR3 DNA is TGTGCCAGCAGCCAAGTAACGAGTCGGGGGGGGGATACGCAGTATTTT. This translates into CASSQVTSRGGDTQYF.

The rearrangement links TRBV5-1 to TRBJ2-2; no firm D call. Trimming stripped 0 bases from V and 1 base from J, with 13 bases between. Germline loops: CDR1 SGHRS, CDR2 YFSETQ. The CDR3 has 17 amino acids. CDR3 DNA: TGCGCCAGCAGCTTGGCGGCACGTCTAGGGAACACCGGGGAGCTGTTTTTT. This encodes CASSLAARLGNTGELFF.

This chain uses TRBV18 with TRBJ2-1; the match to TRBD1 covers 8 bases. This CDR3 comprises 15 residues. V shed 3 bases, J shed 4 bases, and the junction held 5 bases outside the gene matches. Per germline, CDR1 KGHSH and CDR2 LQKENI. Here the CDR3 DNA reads TGTGCCAGCTCACCGCAGGGGGCTTCGTACAATGAGCAGTTCTTC. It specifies CASSPQGASYNEQFF.